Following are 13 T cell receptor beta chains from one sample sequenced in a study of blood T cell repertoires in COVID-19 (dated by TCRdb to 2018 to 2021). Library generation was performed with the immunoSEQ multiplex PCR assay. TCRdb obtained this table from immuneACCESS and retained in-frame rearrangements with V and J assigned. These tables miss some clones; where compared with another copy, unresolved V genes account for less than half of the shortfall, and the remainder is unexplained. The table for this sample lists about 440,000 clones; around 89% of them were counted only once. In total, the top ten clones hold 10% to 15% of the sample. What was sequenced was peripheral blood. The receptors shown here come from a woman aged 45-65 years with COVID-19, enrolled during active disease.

In DNA, the CDR3 is TGTGCCAGCAGCCAACAGGGGACTTCGAGGGGCTACACCTTC. Protein: CASSQQGTSRGYTF. The chain joins TRBV27 to TRBJ1-2, with TRBD1 matching 7 bases. The V segment lost 6 bases and the J segment 8 bases; nucleotides outside the gene matches: 12. From germline, CDR1 is MNHEY and CDR2 SMNVEV (reference sequence). This CDR3 contains 14 residues.

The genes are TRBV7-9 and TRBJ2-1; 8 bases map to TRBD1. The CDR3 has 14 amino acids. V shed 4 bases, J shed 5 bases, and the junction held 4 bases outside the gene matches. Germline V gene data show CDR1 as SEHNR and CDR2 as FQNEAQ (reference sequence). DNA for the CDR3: TGTGCCAGCAGCTCAGGGACAGGTAACAATGAGCAGTTCTTC. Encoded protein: CASSSGTGNNEQFF.

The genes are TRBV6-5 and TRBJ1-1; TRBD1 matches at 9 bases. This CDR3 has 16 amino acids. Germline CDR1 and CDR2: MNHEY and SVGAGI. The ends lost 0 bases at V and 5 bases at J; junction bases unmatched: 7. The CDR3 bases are TGTGCCAGCAGTTACTCGGAAGGGACAGGGTGGACTGAAGCTTTCTTT. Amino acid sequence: CASSYSEGTGWTEAFF.

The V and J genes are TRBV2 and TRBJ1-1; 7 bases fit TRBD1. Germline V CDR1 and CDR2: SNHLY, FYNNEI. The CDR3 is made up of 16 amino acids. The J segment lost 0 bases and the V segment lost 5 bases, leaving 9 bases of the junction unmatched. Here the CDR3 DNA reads TGTGCCAGCAGTATTAAGCCGGGACAGATGAACACTGAAGCTTTCTTT. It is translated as CASSIKPGQMNTEAFF.

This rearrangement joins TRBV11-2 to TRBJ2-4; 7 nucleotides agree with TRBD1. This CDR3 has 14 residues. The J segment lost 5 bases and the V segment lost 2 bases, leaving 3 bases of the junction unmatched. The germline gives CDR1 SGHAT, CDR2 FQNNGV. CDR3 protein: CASSLTTGENIQYF. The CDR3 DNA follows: TGTGCCAGCAGCTTAACAACAGGGGAAAACATTCAGTACTTC.

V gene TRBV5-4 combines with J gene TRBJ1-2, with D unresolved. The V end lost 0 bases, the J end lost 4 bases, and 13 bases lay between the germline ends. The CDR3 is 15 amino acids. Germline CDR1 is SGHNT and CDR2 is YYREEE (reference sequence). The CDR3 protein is CASSLDPNYSYGYTF. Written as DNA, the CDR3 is TGTGCCAGCAGCTTGGACCCTAATTATAGCTATGGCTACACCTTC. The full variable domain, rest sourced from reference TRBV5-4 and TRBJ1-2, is ETGVTQSPTHLIKTRGQQVTLRCSSQSGHNTVSWYQQALGQGPQFIFQYYREEENGRGNFPPRFSGLQFPNYSSELNVNALELDDSALYLCASSLDPNYSYGYTFGSGTRLTVV.

The CDR3 loop reads CATRTLQANSYEQYF. The CDR3 DNA sequence: TGTGCCACGCGCACGTTACAGGCTAACTCCTACGAGCAGTACTTC. The rearrangement uses TRBV19 and TRBJ2-7, with a weak D call TRBD1 (5 bases). Germline CDR1 and CDR2: LNHDA and SQIVND (reference sequence). CDR3 length: 15 residues. Trimming removed 10 bases from V and 0 bases from J, with 19 bases in between.

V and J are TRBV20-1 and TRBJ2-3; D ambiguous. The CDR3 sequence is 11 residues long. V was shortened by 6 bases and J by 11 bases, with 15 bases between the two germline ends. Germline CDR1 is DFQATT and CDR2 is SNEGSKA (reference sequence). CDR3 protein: CSASILRRQYF. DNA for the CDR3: TGCAGTGCCTCAATACTGCGGCGGCAGTATTTT.

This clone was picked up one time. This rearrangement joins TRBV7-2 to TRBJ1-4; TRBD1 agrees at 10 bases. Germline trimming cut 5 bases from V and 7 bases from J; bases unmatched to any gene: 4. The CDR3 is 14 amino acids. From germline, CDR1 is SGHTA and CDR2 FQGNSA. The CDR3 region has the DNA TGTGCCAGCAGCCTGGGACAGGGGAGTGAAAAACTGTTTTTT. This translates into CASSLGQGSEKLFF.

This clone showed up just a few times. The CDR3 sequence: CASSLGAGGEAFF. In nucleotides, the CDR3 is TGTGCCAGCAGTTTAGGGGCAGGGGGCGAAGCTTTCTTT. V and J are TRBV27 and TRBJ1-1, with 8 nucleotides matching TRBD1. J gave up 8 bases and V 2 bases, and 4 bases lay outside the gene matches. Germline loops: CDR1 MNHEY, CDR2 SMNVEV (reference sequence). This CDR3 contains 13 residues.

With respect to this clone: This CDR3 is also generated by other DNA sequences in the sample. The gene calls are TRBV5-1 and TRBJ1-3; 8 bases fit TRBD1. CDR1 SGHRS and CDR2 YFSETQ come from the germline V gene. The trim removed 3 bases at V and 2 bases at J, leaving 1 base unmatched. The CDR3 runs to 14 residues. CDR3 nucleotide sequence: TGCGCCAGCAGCTCGACAGGGGCTGGAAACACCATATATTTT. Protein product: CASSSTGAGNTIYF.

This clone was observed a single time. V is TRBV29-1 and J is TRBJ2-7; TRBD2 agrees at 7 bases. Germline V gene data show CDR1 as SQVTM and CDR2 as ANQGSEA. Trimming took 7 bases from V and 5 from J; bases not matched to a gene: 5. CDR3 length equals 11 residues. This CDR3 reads CSAGEGDEQYF. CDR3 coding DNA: TGCAGCGCTGGGGAGGGCGACGAGCAGTACTTC.

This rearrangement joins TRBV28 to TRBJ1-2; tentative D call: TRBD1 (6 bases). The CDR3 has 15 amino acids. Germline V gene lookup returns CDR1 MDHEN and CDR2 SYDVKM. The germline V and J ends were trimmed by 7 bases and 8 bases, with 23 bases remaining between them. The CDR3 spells CASNKREGVPWGYTF. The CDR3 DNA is TGTGCCAGCAACAAACGAGAGGGGGTTCCTTGGGGCTACACCTTC.